What follows are 10 T cell receptor beta chains derived from one specimen sequenced in a study of cytomegalovirus exposure and HLA in healthy donors. Primers: 60 Vbeta forward and 13 Jbeta reverse. The method was immunoSEQ multiplex PCR; TCRdb's version includes in-frame clones alone and lacks a portion of them. The profile shows over 120,000 clones, 82% of them singletons. Source material: PBMCs. The receptors derive from a woman aged 60-70 years in good health and CMV-seropositive.

The chain recombines TRBV7-8 with TRBJ2-5, with 7 bases fitting TRBD2. J gave up 4 bases and V 5 bases, and 7 bases lay outside the gene matches. In germline, CDR1 is SGHVS, CDR2 FQNEAQ. This CDR3 comprises 14 residues. CDR3: CASSVTSLRETQYF. DNA of the CDR3: TGTGCCAGCAGCGTGACTAGCCTGCGAGAGACCCAGTACTTC.

This clone has only a few counts. This chain joins TRBV2 and TRBJ2-1, with unresolved D. The CDR3 runs 13 residues. Germline CDR1 reads SNHLY; CDR2 reads FYNNEI. V was shortened by 7 bases and J by 9 bases, with 16 bases between the two germline ends. The CDR3 region has the DNA TGTGCCAGCACCCCACTCGGTAGTGCTGAGCAGTTCTTC. It specifies CASTPLGSAEQFF.

J is TRBJ2-3 and V is TRBV19, with D unresolved. Germline CDR1 is LNHDA and CDR2 is SQIVND (reference sequence). V was trimmed by 8 bases and J by 2 bases, leaving 11 bases between them. The CDR3 extends over 13 amino acids. CDR3 loop: CASSLKATDTQYF. CDR3 DNA: TGTGCCAGTTCCCTTAAAGCCACAGATACGCAGTATTTT.

The chain joins TRBV7-9 to TRBJ2-7; D is uncertain. With the DNA end fitting TRBJ2-5 better, the J assignment may be wrong. The CDR3 consists of 12 residues. Per the germline V gene, CDR1 is SEHNR and CDR2 is FQNEAQ (reference sequence). The CDR3 is CASSPVRETQYF. The CDR3 nucleotides are TGTGCCAGCAGCCCCGTTCGGGAGACCCAGTACTTC.

The V call is TRBV10-3, the J call TRBJ1-5, with a possible D match to TRBD1 (6 bases). This CDR3 is built from 16 residues. CDR1 ENHRY and CDR2 SYGVKD come from the germline V gene. V was trimmed by 5 bases and J by 1 base, leaving 15 bases between them. CDR3 bases: TGTGCCATCAGTAGGGGCCCAGGGGAAAGCAATCAGCCCCAGCATTTT. It codes for CAISRGPGESNQPQHF.

The chain recombines TRBV4-2 with TRBJ2-7, with 8 positions matching TRBD2. Germline V gene sequence: CDR1 LGHNA, CDR2 YNFKEQ. The CDR3 spans 15 residues. Trimming removed 5 bases from V and 7 bases from J; junction bases left unmatched: 13. Here the CDR3 reads CASSSGNSGTKEQYF. CDR3 sequence (DNA): TGTGCCAGCAGCTCCGGGAATAGCGGGACCAAAGAGCAGTACTTC.

The V and J genes are TRBV7-2 and TRBJ1-5, with 7 positions matching TRBD1. Losses at the gene ends were 3 bases for V and 4 bases for J; bases not matched to a gene: 0. The CDR3 is made up of 13 amino acids. The germline V gene has CDR1 SGHTA and CDR2 FQGNSA. The CDR3 here is CASSLTGNQPQHF. In DNA form, the CDR3 reads TGTGCCAGCAGCTTGACAGGGAATCAGCCCCAGCATTTT.

This sequence joins TRBV7-2 and TRBJ2-1, with TRBD2 matching over 10 bases. Looked up from germline, CDR1 is SGHTA and CDR2 is FQGNSA. The CDR3 has 14 amino acids. V trimming: 5 bases; J trimming: 9 bases; junction bases outside the gene matches: 7. CDR3 protein: CASSPSGSRSEQFF. CDR3 nucleotides: TGTGCCAGCAGCCCTAGCGGGAGTAGGAGTGAGCAGTTCTTC.

J is TRBJ1-1 and V is TRBV28; D gene unclear. Trimming cost V 3 bases and J 3 bases, with 5 bases left between them. Germline assignment: CDR1 MDHEN and CDR2 SYDVKM. The CDR3 runs 12 residues. CDR3 in amino acids: CASSLEYTEAFF. The DNA of the CDR3 is TGTGCCAGCAGTTTGGAGTACACTGAAGCTTTCTTT.

The chain carries TRBV5-4 and TRBJ2-7; 8 bases are shared with TRBD2. Germline CDR1 and CDR2: SGHNT and YYREEE (reference sequence). The CDR3 has 15 amino acids. J was trimmed by 0 bases and V by 3 bases; bases with no gene match: 5. CDR3 amino acids: CASSSSGGNSYEQYF. The CDR3 DNA reads as TGTGCCAGCAGCTCCTCGGGAGGGAACTCCTACGAGCAGTACTTC.